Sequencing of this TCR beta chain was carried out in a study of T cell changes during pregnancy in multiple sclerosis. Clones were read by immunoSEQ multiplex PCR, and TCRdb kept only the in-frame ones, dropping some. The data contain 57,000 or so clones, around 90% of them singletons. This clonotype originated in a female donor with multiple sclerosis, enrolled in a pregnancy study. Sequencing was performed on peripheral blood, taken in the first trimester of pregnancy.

The CDR3, as DNA: TGTGCCATCAGTGAGTCATACAGGGGGAGTTACAATGAGCAGTTCTTC. Translation: CAISESYRGSYNEQFF. The rearrangement joins TRBV10-3 to TRBJ2-1; 8 bases align to TRBD1. With 0 bases clipped from V and 4 bases from J, the junction kept 5 bases outside the gene matches. The germline gives CDR1 ENHRY, CDR2 SYGVKD. CDR3 length: 16 amino acids.